This T cell receptor beta chain was retrieved from a study of blood T cell repertoires in COVID-19. About the study: COVID-19 samples, acute and convalescent, were from the United States, Italy and Spain. The cDNA or gDNA used as material had been derived from T cells, B-cell-depleted T cells, or PBMCs.

This CDR3 has 17 amino acids. Looked up from germline, CDR1 is LGHDT and CDR2 is YNNKEL (reference sequence). J lost 1 base, V lost 4 bases, and 7 bases had no gene match. Authors' methods: Reference gene primer amplification gave nucleated cell count estimates. Only in-frame clones appear in the TCRdb table, and some are missing; sequencing was by immunoSEQ multiplex PCR. D and trimming come from the DNA, and the V and J calls and clone size come from that table. This table has nearly 350,000 clones, 65% to 85% appearing once. This receptor was obtained from a man aged 30 to 45 with active or convalescent COVID-19. Sequences were obtained from peripheral blood. The V gene is TRBV3-1 (or the pseudogene TRBV3-2), the J gene TRBJ2-2, with 9 nucleotides matching TRBD1. The chain's CDR3 is CASSPVLGQGNTGELFF. As DNA, the CDR3 is TGTGCCAGCAGCCCCGTACTGGGACAGGGGAACACCGGGGAGCTGTTTTTT.